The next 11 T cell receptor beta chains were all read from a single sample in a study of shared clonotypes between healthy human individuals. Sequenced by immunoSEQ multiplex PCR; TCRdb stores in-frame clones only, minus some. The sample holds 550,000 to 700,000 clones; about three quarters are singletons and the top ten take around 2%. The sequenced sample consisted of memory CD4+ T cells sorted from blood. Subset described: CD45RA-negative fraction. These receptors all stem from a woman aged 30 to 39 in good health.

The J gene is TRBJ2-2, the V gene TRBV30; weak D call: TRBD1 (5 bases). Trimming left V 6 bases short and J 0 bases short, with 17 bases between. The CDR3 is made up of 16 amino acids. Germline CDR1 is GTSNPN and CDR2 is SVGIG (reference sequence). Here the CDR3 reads CACMSQVRANTGELFF. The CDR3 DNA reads TGTGCCTGCATGTCCCAAGTCAGGGCGAACACCGGGGAGCTGTTTTTT. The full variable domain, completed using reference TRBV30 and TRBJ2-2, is SQTIHQWPATLVQPVGSPLSLECTVEGTSNPNLYWYRQAAGRGLQLLFYSVGIGQISSEVPQNLSASRPQDRQFILSSKKLLLSDSGFYLCACMSQVRANTGELFFGEGSRLTVL.

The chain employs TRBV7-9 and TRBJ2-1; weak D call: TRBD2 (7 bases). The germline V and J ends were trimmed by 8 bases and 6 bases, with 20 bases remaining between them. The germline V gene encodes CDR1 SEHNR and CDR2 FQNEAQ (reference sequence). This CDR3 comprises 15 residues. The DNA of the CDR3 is TGTGCCAGCCCTGGGGCGGGGGCTTCTGGCAATGAGCAGTTCTTC. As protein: CASPGAGASGNEQFF.

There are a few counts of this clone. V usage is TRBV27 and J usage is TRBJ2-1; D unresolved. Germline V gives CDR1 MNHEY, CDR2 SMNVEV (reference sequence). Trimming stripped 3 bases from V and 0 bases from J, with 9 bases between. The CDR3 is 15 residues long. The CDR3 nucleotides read TGTGCCAGCAGTTTTGTGGCGGTCTCCTACAATGAGCAGTTCTTC. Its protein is CASSFVAVSYNEQFF.

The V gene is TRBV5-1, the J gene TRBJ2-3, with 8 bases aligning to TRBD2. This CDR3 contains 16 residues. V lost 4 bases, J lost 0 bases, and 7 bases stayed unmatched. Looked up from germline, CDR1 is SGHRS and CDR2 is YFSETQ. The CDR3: CASSARLAISTDTQYF. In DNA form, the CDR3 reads TGCGCCAGCAGCGCCCGACTAGCGATTAGCACAGATACGCAGTATTTT.

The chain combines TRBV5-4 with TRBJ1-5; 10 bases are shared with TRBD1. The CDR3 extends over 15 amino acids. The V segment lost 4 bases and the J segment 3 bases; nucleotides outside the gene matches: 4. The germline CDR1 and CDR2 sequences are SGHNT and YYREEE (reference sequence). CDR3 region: CASSPGQGPNQPQHF. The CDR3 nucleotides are TGTGCCAGCAGCCCGGGACAGGGGCCCAATCAGCCCCAGCATTTT.

The CDR3 DNA reads TGTGCCAGCAGCTTGCGAAGGATTATTGAAGAGACCCAGTACTTC. Encoded protein: CASSLRRIIEETQYF. The chain recombines TRBV5-6 with TRBJ2-5; D unresolved. CDR3 length: 15 residues. Germline CDR1 and CDR2: SGHDT and YYEEEE. The ends were cut back, 1 base at V and 3 bases at J, with 13 bases in the middle.

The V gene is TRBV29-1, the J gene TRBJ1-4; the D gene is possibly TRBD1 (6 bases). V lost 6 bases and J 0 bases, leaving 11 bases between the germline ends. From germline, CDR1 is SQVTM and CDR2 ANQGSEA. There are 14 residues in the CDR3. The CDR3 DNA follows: TGCAGCGTAGGACAGTCTACAACTAATGAAAAACTGTTTTTT. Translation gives CSVGQSTTNEKLFF.

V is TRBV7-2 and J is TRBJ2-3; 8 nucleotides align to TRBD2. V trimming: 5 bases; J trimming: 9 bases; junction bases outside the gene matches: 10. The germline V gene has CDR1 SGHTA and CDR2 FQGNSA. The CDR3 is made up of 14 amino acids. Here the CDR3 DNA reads TGTGCCAGCAGCACCCGGACTAGCTCAGGGACGCAGTATTTT. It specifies CASSTRTSSGTQYF.

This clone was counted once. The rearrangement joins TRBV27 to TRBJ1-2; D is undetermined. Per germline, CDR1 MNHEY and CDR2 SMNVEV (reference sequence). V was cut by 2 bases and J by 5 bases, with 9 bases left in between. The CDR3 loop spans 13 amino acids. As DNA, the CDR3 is TGTGCCAGCAGTTTAAAACCGTGGTATGGCTACACCTTC. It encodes CASSLKPWYGYTF.

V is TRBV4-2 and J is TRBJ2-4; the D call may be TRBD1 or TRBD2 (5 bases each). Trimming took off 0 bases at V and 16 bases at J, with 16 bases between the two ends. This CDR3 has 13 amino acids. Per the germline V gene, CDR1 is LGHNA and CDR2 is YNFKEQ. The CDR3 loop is CASSQEGVGRQYF. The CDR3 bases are TGTGCCAGCAGCCAAGAAGGGGTGGGACGGCAATACTTC.

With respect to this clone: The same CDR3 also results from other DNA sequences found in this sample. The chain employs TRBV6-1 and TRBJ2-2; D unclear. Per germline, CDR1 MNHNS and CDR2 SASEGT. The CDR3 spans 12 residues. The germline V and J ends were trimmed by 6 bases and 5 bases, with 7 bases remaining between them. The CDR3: CASRPQTGELFF. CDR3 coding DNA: TGTGCCAGCAGGCCCCAAACCGGGGAGCTGTTTTTT.